The 10 T cell receptor beta chains given below trace back to one sample, sequenced in a study of beta chain features in type 1 diabetes. Reverse transcription of all isolated RNA meant that expressed TCRB transcripts were sequenced. Sequencing was performed with immunoSEQ multiplex PCR; in TCRdb, only in-frame clones are kept and a portion is missing. The sample comprises roughly 350,000 clones, approximately 9.9% of which are singletons, and more than 0.015% rests with the top ten. Material: naive CD4+ T cells from blood. These receptors originate from a woman under 40 in good health.

V and J are TRBV28 and TRBJ1-3; perhaps TRBD1 as D (5 bases). This CDR3 region has 12 residues. Trimming pared 8 bases from V and 4 bases from J, leaving 9 bases between. Germline V lookup: CDR1 MDHEN, CDR2 SYDVKM. This CDR3 reads CASGGGGNTIYF. CDR3 coding DNA: TGTGCCAGCGGGGGGGGAGGAAACACCATATATTTT.

This clone was seen more than once but under ten times. For the CDR3, the DNA is TGTGCCAGCTCGGCCGGGTCCTACAATGAGCAGTTCTTC. It specifies CASSAGSYNEQFF. The chain combines TRBV7-3 with TRBJ2-1; no clear D. Trimming took 8 bases from V and 1 from J, leaving 9 bases between them. The CDR3 consists of 13 residues. Per germline, CDR1 SGHTA and CDR2 FQGTGA.

The chain has TRBV25-1 and TRBJ1-5; D is uncertain. The CDR3 is made up of 16 amino acids. Trimming took off 3 bases at V and 5 bases at J, with 17 bases between the two ends. Germline CDR1 and CDR2: MGHDK and SYGVNS. As DNA, the CDR3 is TGTGCCAGCAGTGATGTACATGGGGAGTTGGATCAGCCCCAGCATTTT. Translation gives CASSDVHGELDQPQHF.

This clone was counted only a few times. The chain is built from TRBV28 and TRBJ2-1; 9 bases line up with TRBD2. With 4 bases clipped from V and 0 bases from J, the junction kept 13 bases outside the gene matches. The CDR3 has 19 amino acids. Germline V gene data show CDR1 as MDHEN and CDR2 as SYDVKM. The CDR3 sequence: CASSSLGASGKYSYNEQFF. The DNA for the CDR3 is TGTGCCAGCAGTTCCCTCGGGGCTAGCGGGAAGTACTCCTACAATGAGCAGTTCTTC.

This clone has only a few counts. The chain is built from TRBV28 and TRBJ2-1; 9 bases are shared with TRBD1. V trimming: 5 bases; J trimming: 4 bases; junction bases outside the gene matches: 15. CDR3 length equals 18 residues. The V gene's germline CDR1 is MDHEN and CDR2 SYDVKM. The CDR3 nucleotides are TGTGCCAGCAGTACCCACCCCGGGACAGGGAGAAGATACAATGAGCAGTTCTTC. Amino acids: CASSTHPGTGRRYNEQFF. The full variable domain, with the rest looked up from reference TRBV28 and TRBJ2-1, is DVKVTQSSRYLVKRTGEKVFLECVQDMDHENMFWYRQDPGLGLRLIYFSYDVKMKEKGDIPEGYSVSREKKERFSLILESASTNQTSMYLCASSTHPGTGRRYNEQFFGPGTRLTVL.

This clone was counted between two and nine times. This chain uses TRBV7-3 with TRBJ2-2, with 8 bases identical to TRBD1. The CDR3 contains 15 residues. Germline CDR1 reads SGHTA; CDR2 reads FQGTGA. Trimming took 3 bases from V and 1 from J; bases not matched to a gene: 1. CDR3 region: CASSLTGENTGELFF. CDR3 coding DNA: TGTGCCAGCAGCTTGACAGGGGAGAACACCGGGGAGCTGTTTTTT. The whole variable domain, remainder taken from reference TRBV7-3 and TRBJ2-2, is GAGVSQTPSNKVTEKGKYVELRCDPISGHTALYWYRQSLGQGPEFLIYFQGTGAADDSGLPNDRFFAVRPEGSVSTLKIQRTERGDSAVYLCASSLTGENTGELFFGEGSRLTVL.

The gene calls are TRBV27 and TRBJ2-5, with a possible D match to TRBD1 (5 bases). The germline V gene encodes CDR1 MNHEY and CDR2 SMNVEV (reference sequence). V lost 6 bases to trimming and J lost 4 bases, with 12 bases between them. The CDR3 loop spans 13 amino acids. The CDR3, as DNA: TGTGCCAGCAGCAGGCAGGGTCGAGAGACCCAGTACTTC. Amino acid sequence: CASSRQGRETQYF.

Notes on this clone: Additional DNA sequences in this sample encode the identical CDR3. The CDR3 loop reads CASSVTGGANTGELFF. As DNA, the CDR3 is TGTGCCAGCAGCGTGACAGGGGGCGCGAACACCGGGGAGCTGTTTTTT. V gene TRBV9 combines with J gene TRBJ2-2; 10 nucleotides align to TRBD1. V lost 2 bases to trimming and J lost 0 bases; unmatched junction nucleotides: 1. This CDR3 contains 16 residues. Germline lookup yields CDR1 SGDLS and CDR2 YYNGEE.

The V call is TRBV6-5, the J call TRBJ2-3; 10 bases are a match to TRBD1. The CDR3 extends over 14 amino acids. Trimming cost V 4 bases and J 4 bases; bases outside gene matches: 2. Looked up from germline, CDR1 is MNHEY and CDR2 is SVGAGI. The CDR3 DNA reads TGTGCCAGCAGTTCCGGACAGGGGGCAGATACGCAGTATTTT. Its protein product is CASSSGQGADTQYF.

This chain uses TRBV29-1 with TRBJ1-2; tentatively, D is TRBD1 (5 bases). CDR1 and CDR2 (germline): SQVTM, ANQGSEA. V was trimmed by 0 bases and J by 6 bases, leaving 17 bases between them. The CDR3 runs 15 residues. This CDR3 reads CSVEDASSGPNGYTF. CDR3 sequence (DNA): TGCAGCGTTGAAGATGCCAGTTCAGGGCCTAATGGCTACACCTTC.